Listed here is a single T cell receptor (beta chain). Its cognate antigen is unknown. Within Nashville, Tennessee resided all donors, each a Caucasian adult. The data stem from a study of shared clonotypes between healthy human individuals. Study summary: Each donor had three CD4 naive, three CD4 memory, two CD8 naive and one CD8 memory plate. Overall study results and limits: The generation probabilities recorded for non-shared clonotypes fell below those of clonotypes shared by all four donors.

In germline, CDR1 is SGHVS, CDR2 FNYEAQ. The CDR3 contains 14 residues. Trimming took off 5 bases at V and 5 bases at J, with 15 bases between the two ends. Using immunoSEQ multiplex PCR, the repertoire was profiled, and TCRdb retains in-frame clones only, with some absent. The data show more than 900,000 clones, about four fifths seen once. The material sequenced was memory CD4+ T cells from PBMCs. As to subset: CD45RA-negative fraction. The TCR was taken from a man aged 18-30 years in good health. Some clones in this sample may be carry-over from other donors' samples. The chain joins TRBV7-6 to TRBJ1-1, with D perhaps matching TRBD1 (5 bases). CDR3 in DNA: TGTGCCAGCAGCCCTGCGGGGGGATGGACTGAAGCTTTCTTT. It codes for CASSPAGGWTEAFF.